Detailed here is one TCR beta chain. The antigen is unknown. Produced via immunoSEQ multiplex PCR; TCRdb's table is partial and in-frame only. The table records about 32,000 clones, just under 80% of them present only once. The data were obtained in a study of a mutant IDH1 vaccine in newly diagnosed glioma. Study-level information: Investigators started vaccination 4-6 weeks after radiotherapy alone, or with temozolomide cycles.

The time point: week 11, during vaccination. Each dose of the vaccine consisted of 300 ug of mutant IDH1 20-mer peptide, with topical imiquimod. The input for sequencing was PBMCs, taken from a glioma patient whose treatment included an IDH1 peptide vaccine. The sequence came from a man in his thirties or forties with glioma.

CDR3 sequence reads: CASSVNQGSQETQYF. The DNA for the CDR3 is TGTGCCAGCAGCGTAAATCAGGGGTCCCAAGAGACCCAGTACTTC. V usage is TRBV9 and J usage is TRBJ2-5; TRBD1 is a possible D gene (6 bases). The length of the CDR3 is 15 residues. V lost 1 base and J 1 base, leaving 11 bases between the germline ends. Germline V gene lookup returns CDR1 SGDLS and CDR2 YYNGEE.